This is a list of T cell receptor beta chains from one sample in a study of blood T cell repertoires in COVID-19. Assay: immunoSEQ multiplex PCR; the TCRdb copy retains only in-frame clones and omits some. The sample shows 250,000 to 350,000 clones, about 90% of them seen only once. The sequenced sample was PBMCs or T cells enriched from blood (not recorded which). The receptors originated from a woman younger than 30 with acute COVID-19. Each CDR3 is given with its conserved first and last residue. D genes are given only for firm matches. The listing skips clone size in some rows; elsewhere it reads once, few, many or a size class.

d_call,v_call,clone_size,j_call,cdr3_aa,cdr3_nt
-,TRBV6-5,few,TRBJ1-2,CASSYSRITSYGYTF,TGTGCCAGCAGTTACTCTAGAATCACCTCCTATGGCTACACCTTC
-,TRBV11-3,-,TRBJ2-4,CASSSSLAKNIQYF,TGTGCCAGCAGCTCGAGTTTAGCCAAAAACATTCAGTACTTC
TRBD1,TRBV28,-,TRBJ1-5,CASTTQGQGYQPQHF,TGTGCCAGCACTACCCAGGGACAGGGTTATCAGCCCCAGCATTTT
-,TRBV2,-,TRBJ1-2,CASSESWAQGYTF,TGTGCCAGCAGTGAATCGTGGGCGCAGGGCTACACCTTC
-,TRBV3-1/TRBV3-2,-,TRBJ2-4,CASSQDAVAKNIQYF,TGTGCCAGCAGCCAAGATGCGGTAGCCAAAAACATTCAGTACTTC
TRBD1,TRBV6-4,-,TRBJ1-4,CASPRSQGRLNEKLFF,TGTGCCAGCCCTCGATCACAGGGGAGGCTCAATGAAAAACTGTTTTTT
-,TRBV18,-,TRBJ2-1,CASSPARVENEQFF,TGTGCCAGCTCACCAGCCAGGGTCGAAAATGAGCAGTTCTTC
-,TRBV24-1,-,TRBJ2-4,CATSNGPQWEPQYF,TGTGCCACCAGCAACGGCCCCCAATGGGAGCCTCAGTACTTC
-,TRBV19,-,TRBJ2-3,CASSIFDRRTDTQYF,TGTGCCAGTAGTATTTTCGACAGGCGAACAGATACGCAGTATTTT
-,TRBV27,once,TRBJ1-2,CASSLSRGGSYGYTF,TGTGCCAGCAGTTTATCGAGGGGGGGCAGCTATGGCTACACCTTC
TRBD1,TRBV16,-,TRBJ2-5,CASSPGQEETQYF,TGTGCCAGCAGTCCAGGACAGGAAGAGACCCAGTACTTC
TRBD1,TRBV27,-,TRBJ1-2,CASSFSTGDPYGYTF,TGTGCCAGCAGTTTCTCAACAGGGGATCCCTATGGCTACACCTTC
-,TRBV5-4,-,TRBJ2-7,CASSEGQKIDEQYF,TGTGCCAGCAGCGAGGGACAAAAAATCGACGAGCAGTACTTC
-,TRBV5-5,-,TRBJ1-5,CASSFWTTDDQPQHF,TGTGCCAGCAGCTTCTGGACAACGGACGATCAGCCCCAGCATTTT
TRBD1,TRBV3-1/TRBV3-2,-,TRBJ1-2,CASSLSISEGTGRHGYTF,TGTGCCAGCAGCCTAAGCATATCCGAAGGGACAGGGAGACACGGCTACACCTTC
TRBD2,TRBV4-2,-,TRBJ2-1,CASSQFVTSDEQFF,TGTGCCAGCAGCCAATTCGTAACTAGCGATGAGCAGTTCTTC
-,TRBV28,-,TRBJ2-7,CASSRGSASWEQYF,TGTGCCAGCAGTCGCGGCAGCGCGTCCTGGGAGCAGTACTTC
TRBD2,TRBV9,-,TRBJ2-1,CASSAMTSGIYNEQFF,TGTGCCAGCAGCGCTATGACTAGCGGGATCTACAATGAGCAGTTCTTC
TRBD1,TRBV28,-,TRBJ1-2,CASSLDQGDGYGYTF,TGTGCCAGCAGTTTGGATCAGGGGGATGGCTATGGCTACACCTTC
TRBD1,TRBV19,-,TRBJ2-7,CASSLGGRTYEQYF,TGTGCCAGTAGCCTAGGGGGCCGAACCTACGAGCAGTACTTC
TRBD1,TRBV7-3,-,TRBJ2-5,CASSVGQGKETQYF,TGTGCCAGCAGCGTGGGACAGGGGAAAGAGACCCAGTACTTC
-,TRBV6-5,-,TRBJ2-3,CASSPGLSTDTQYF,TGTGCCAGCAGTCCGGGACTTAGCACAGATACGCAGTATTTT
-,TRBV30,-,TRBJ1-5,CAWSPEGRVNQPQHF,TGTGCCTGGAGTCCCGAGGGCCGGGTGAATCAGCCCCAGCATTTT
-,TRBV5-6,-,TRBJ1-2,CASSLLTGESYGYTF,TGTGCCAGCAGCTTGCTAACAGGCGAAAGCTATGGCTACACCTTC
-,TRBV9,-,TRBJ1-1,CASSPLVGELNTEAFF,TGTGCCAGCAGCCCCCTCGTAGGAGAGCTGAACACTGAAGCTTTCTTT
-,TRBV9,-,TRBJ2-7,CASSFRGDRHNEQYF,TGTGCCAGCAGCTTCCGGGGGGACAGGCACAACGAGCAGTACTTC
-,TRBV27,-,TRBJ2-1,CASSLEHRSNEQFF,TGTGCCAGCAGTTTAGAGCATCGATCCAATGAGCAGTTCTTC
-,TRBV7-9,-,TRBJ1-3,CASSPMKEVSGNTIYF,TGTGCCAGCAGCCCCATGAAAGAGGTCTCTGGAAACACCATATATTTT
-,TRBV18,-,TRBJ1-1,CASSPVGQAGGNTEAFF,TGTGCCAGCTCACCTGTAGGGCAGGCCGGGGGGAACACTGAAGCTTTCTTT
TRBD2,TRBV5-4,-,TRBJ2-5,CASSLKLAGETQYF,TGTGCCAGCAGCTTAAAACTAGCGGGAGAGACCCAGTACTTC